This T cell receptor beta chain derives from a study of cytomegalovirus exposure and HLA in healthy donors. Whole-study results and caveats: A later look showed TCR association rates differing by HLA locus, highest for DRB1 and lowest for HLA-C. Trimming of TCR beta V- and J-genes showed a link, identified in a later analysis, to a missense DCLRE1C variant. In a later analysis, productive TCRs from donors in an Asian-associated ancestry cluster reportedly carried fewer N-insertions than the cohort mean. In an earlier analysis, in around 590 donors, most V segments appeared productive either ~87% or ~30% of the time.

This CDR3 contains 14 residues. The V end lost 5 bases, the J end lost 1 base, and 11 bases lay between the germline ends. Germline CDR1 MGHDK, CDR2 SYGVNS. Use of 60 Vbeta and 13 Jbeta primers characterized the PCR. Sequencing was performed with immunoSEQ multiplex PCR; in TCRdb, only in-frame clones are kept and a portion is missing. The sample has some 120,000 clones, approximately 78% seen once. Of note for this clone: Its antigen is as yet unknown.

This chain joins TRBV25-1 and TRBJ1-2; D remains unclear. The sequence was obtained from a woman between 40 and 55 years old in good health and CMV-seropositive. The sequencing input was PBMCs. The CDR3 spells CASSYRGYNYGYTF. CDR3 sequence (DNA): TGTGCCAGCAGTTACCGGGGTTATAACTATGGCTACACCTTC.